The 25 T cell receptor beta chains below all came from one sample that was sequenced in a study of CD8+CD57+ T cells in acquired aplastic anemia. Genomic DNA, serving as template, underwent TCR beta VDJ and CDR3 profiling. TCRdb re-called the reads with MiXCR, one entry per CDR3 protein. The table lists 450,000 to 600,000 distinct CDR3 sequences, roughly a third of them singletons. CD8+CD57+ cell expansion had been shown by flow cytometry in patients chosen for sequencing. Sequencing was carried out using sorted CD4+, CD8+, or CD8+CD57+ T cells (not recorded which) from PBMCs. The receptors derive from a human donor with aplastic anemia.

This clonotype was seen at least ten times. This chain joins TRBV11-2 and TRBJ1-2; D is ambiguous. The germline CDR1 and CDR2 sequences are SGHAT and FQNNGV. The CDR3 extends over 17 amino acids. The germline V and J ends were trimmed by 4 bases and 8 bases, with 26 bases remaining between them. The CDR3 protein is CASSSLRRVGRITGYTF. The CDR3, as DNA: TGTGCCAGCAGCTCGCTACGACGGGTCGGACGAATCACGGGCTACACCTTC. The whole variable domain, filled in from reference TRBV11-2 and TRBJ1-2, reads EAGVAQSPRYKIIEKRQSVAFWCNPISGHATLYWYQQILGQGPKLLIQFQNNGVVDDSQLPKDRFSAERLKGVDSTLKIQPAKLEDSAVYLCASSSLRRVGRITGYTFGSGTRLTVV.

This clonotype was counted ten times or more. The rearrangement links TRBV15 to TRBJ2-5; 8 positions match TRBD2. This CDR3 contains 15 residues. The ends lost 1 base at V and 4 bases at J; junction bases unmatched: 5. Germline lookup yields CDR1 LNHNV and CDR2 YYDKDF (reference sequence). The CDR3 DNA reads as TGTGCCACCAGCAGAGTGGCGGGAGGAAGAGAGACCCAGTACTTC. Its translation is CATSRVAGGRETQYF.

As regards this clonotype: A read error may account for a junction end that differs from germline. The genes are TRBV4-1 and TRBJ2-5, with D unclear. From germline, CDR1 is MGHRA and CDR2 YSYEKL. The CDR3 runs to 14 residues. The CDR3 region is CASSHILGRETRYF. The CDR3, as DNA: TGCGCCAGCAGCCATATCCTGGGAAGAGAGACCCGGTACTTC.

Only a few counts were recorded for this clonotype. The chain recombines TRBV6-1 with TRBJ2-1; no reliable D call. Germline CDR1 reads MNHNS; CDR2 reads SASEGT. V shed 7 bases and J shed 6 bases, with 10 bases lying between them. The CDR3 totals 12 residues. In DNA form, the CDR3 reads TGTGCCAGCAATAGTGTCAGCAATGAGCAGTTCTTC. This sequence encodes CASNSVSNEQFF.

The CDR3 DNA reads as TGTGCCAGTAGTCACCGGGACCCCAGAAAGGCGGCAACTGAAGCTTTCTTT. Its protein product is CASSHRDPRKAATEAFF. This sequence joins TRBV19 and TRBJ1-1, with D maybe TRBD1 (5 bases). CDR1 is LNHDA, CDR2 SQIVND, per germline (reference sequence). Trimming left V 5 bases short and J 5 bases short, with 24 bases between. The CDR3 has 17 residues.

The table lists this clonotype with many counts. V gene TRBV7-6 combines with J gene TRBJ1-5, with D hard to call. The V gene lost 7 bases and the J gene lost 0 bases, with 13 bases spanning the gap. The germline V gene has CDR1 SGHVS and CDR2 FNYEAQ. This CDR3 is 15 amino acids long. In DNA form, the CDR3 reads TGTGCCAGCACCCACACGGGATTTAGCAATCAGCCCCAGCATTTT. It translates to CASTHTGFSNQPQHF.

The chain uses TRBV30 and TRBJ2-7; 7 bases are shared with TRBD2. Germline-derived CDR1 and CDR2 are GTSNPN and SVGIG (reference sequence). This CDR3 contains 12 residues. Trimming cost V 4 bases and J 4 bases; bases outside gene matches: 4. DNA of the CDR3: TGTGCCTGGAACTGGGGGGGGTACGAGCAGTACTTC. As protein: CAWNWGGYEQYF.

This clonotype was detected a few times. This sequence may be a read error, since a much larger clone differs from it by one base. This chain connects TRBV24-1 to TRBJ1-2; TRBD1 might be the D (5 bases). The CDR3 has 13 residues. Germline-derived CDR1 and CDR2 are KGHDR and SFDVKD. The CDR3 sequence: CTTSGSQGFGYTF. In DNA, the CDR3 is TGTACCACCAGTGGTTCGCAGGGATTTGGCTACACCTTC.

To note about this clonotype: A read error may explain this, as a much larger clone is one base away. The CDR3 DNA reads as TGCGCCAGCAGTACAGGAAACTCTGGAAACACCATACATTTT. Translating it yields CASSTGNSGNTIHF. V is TRBV10-1 and J is TRBJ1-3, with D tentatively TRBD1 (5 bases). The length of the CDR3 is 14 residues. The germline CDR1 and CDR2 sequences are WNHNN and SYGVQD (reference sequence).

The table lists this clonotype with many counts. The CDR3 here is CAISEDREGLDEAFF. CDR3 DNA sequence: TGTGCCATCAGTGAAGACAGGGAGGGTCTGGATGAGGCTTTCTTT. V gene TRBV10-3 combines with J gene TRBJ1-1; TRBD1 matches at 7 bases. Germline lookup yields CDR1 ENHRY and CDR2 SYGVKD. After removal of 3 bases from V and 11 bases from J, the junction contained 15 bases not matched to a gene. The CDR3 spans 15 residues.

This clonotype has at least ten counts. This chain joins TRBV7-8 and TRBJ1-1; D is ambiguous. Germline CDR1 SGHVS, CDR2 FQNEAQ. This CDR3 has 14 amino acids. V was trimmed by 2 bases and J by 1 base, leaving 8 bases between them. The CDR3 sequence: CASSLYSQNTEAFF. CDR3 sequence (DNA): TGTGCCAGCAGCTTATACTCACAGAACACTGAAGCTTTCTTT.

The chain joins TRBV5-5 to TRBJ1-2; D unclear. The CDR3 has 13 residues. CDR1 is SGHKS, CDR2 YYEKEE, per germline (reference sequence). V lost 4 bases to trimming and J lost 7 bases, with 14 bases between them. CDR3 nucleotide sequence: TGTGCCAGCAGCCTTGACGGCCAAGCTGGCTACACCTTC. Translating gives CASSLDGQAGYTF.

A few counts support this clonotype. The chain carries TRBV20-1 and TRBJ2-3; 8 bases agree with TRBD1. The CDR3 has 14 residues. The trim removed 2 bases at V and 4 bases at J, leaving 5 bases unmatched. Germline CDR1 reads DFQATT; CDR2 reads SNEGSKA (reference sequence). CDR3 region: CSARSQGASDTQYF. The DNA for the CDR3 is TGCAGTGCTAGAAGTCAGGGGGCGTCAGATACGCAGTATTTT.

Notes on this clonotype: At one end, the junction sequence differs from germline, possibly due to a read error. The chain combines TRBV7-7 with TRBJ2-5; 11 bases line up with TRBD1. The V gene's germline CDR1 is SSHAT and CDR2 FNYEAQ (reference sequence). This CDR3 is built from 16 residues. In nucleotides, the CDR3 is TGTGCTAGCAGCGCCGGGACAGGGGGGACCCGGGAGACCCAGTACTTC. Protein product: CASSAGTGGTRETQYF.

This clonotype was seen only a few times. DNA for the CDR3: TGTGCCAGCAGTGAAGTGGTGCGGGATCAGCAGTACTTC. Translation: CASSEVVRDQQYF. This chain links TRBV2 with TRBJ2-7, with a possible D match to TRBD2 (6 bases). The germline CDR1 and CDR2 sequences are SNHLY and FYNNEI. V lost 1 base and J 8 bases, leaving 12 bases between the germline ends. CDR3 length: 13 residues.

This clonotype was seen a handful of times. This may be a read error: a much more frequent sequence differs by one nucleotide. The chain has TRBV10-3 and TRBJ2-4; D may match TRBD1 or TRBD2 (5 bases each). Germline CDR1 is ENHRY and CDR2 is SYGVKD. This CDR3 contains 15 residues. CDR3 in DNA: TGTGCCATCAGTGACGCGAGGGGAGCCAAAAACATTCAGCACTTC. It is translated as CAISDARGAKNIQHF.

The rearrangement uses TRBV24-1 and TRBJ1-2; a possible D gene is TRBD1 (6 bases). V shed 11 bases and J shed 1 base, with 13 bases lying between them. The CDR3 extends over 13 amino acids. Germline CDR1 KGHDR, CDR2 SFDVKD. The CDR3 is CASGIQGNYGYTF. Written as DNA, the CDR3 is TGTGCCAGCGGGATACAGGGTAACTATGGCTACACCTTC.

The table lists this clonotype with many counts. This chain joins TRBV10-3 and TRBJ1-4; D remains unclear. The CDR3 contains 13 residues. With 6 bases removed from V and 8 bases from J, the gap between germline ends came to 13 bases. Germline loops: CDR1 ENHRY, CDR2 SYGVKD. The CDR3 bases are TGTGCCATCAGGGGGAGGGTAGGAGAAAAACTGTTTTTT. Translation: CAIRGRVGEKLFF.

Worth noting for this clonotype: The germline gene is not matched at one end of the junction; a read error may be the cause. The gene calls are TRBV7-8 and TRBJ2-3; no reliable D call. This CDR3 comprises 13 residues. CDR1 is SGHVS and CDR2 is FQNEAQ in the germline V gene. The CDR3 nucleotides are TGTCCCAGCAGCTTAGAGGCCACAGATACGCAGTATTTT. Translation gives CPSSLEATDTQYF. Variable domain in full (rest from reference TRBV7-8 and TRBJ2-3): GAGVSQSPRYKVAKRGQDVALRCDPISGHVSLFWYQQALGQGPEFLTYFQNEAQLDKSGLPSDRFFAERPEGSVSTLKIQRTQQEDSAVYLCPSSLEATDTQYFGPGTRLTVL.

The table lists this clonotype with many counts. CDR3: CASSPFSGDSPLHF. The CDR3 nucleotides read TGTGCCAGCAGCCCCTTTTCTGGGGATTCACCCCTCCACTTT. The rearrangement links TRBV7-8 to TRBJ1-6, with no clear D. The CDR3 contains 14 residues. Per germline, CDR1 SGHVS and CDR2 FQNEAQ. V gave up 5 bases and J gave up 8 bases, with 13 bases separating them.

The CDR3 DNA follows: TGTGCCAGCAGTGAAGTCAGGACATATGACCTGACTTTC. It encodes CASSEVRTYDLTF. V gene TRBV2 combines with J gene TRBJ2-6; D perhaps matches TRBD1 (5 bases). Germline CDR1 and CDR2: SNHLY and FYNNEI. This CDR3 has 13 amino acids. V lost 1 base and J lost 15, with 13 bases in between.

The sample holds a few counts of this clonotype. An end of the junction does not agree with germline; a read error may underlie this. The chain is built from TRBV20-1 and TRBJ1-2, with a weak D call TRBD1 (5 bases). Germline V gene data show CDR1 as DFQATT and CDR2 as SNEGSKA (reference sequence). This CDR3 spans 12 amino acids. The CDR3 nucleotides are TGCAGTGCTAGAGATGGGGCGGATGGCCACACCTTC. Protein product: CSARDGADGHTF.

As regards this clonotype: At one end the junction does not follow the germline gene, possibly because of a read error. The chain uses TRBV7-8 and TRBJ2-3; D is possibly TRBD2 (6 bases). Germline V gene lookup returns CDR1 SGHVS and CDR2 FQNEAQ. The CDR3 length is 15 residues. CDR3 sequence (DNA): TGTGCCAGCCGCTTAGGGCGGGGAATTTCAGATACGCAGTATTTT. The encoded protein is CASRLGRGISDTQYF. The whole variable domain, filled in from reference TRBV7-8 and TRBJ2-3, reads GAGVSQSPRYKVAKRGQDVALRCDPISGHVSLFWYQQALGQGPEFLTYFQNEAQLDKSGLPSDRFFAERPEGSVSTLKIQRTQQEDSAVYLCASRLGRGISDTQYFGPGTRLTVL.

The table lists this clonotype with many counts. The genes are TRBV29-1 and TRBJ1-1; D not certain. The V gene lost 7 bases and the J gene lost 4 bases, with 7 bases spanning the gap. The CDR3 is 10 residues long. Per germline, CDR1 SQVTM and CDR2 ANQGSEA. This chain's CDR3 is CSGAATEAFF. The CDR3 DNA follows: TGCAGCGGGGCTGCCACTGAAGCTTTCTTT.

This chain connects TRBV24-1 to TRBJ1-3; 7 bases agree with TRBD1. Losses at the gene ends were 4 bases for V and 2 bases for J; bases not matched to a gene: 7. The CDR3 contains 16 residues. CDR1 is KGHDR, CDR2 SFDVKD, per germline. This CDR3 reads CATSDLLTGPGNTIYF. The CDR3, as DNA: TGTGCCACCAGTGACTTACTGACAGGGCCTGGAAACACCATATATTTT.